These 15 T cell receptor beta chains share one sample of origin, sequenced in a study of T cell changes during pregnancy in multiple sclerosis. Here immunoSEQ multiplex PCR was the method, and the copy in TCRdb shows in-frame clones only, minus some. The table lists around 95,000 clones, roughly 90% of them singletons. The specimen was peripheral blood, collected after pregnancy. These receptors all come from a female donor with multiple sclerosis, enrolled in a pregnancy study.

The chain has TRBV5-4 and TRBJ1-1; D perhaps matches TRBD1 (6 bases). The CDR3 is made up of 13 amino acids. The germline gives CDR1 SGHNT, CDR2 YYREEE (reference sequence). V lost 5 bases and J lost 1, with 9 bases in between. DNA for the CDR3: TGTGCCAGCAGACCGGGACAGAACACTGAAGCTTTCTTT. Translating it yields CASRPGQNTEAFF. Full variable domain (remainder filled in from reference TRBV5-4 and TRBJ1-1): ETGVTQSPTHLIKTRGQQVTLRCSSQSGHNTVSWYQQALGQGPQFIFQYYREEENGRGNFPPRFSGLQFPNYSSELNVNALELDDSALYLCASRPGQNTEAFFGQGTRLTVV.

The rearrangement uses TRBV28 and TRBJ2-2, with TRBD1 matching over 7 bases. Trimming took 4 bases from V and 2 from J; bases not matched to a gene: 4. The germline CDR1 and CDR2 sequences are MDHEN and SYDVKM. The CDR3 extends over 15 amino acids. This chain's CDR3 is CASSSGQTNTGELFF. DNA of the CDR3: TGTGCCAGCAGTTCGGGACAGACAAACACCGGGGAGCTGTTTTTT.

In nucleotides, the CDR3 is TGTGCCAGCAGTCACCGGGACAGGGGAGTTGAAGGCTACACCTTC. This encodes CASSHRDRGVEGYTF. V gene TRBV27 combines with J gene TRBJ1-2, with TRBD1 matching 10 bases. After removal of 5 bases from V and 8 bases from J, the junction contained 11 bases not matched to a gene. Germline values: CDR1 MNHEY, CDR2 SMNVEV (reference sequence). The CDR3 runs 15 residues.

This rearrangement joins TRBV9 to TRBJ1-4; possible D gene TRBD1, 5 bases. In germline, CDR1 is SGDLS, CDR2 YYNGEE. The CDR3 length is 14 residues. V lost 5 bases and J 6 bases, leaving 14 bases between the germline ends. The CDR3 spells CASSGGGVDEKLFF. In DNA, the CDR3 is TGTGCCAGCAGTGGGGGGGGAGTCGATGAAAAACTGTTTTTT.

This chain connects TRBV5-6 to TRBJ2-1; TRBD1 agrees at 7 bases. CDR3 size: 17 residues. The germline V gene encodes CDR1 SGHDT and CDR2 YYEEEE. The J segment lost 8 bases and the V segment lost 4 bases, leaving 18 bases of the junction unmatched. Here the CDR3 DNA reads TGTGCCAGCAGCCCGCCCTGGACAGGCACTAGGAGGCATGAGCAGTTCTTC. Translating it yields CASSPPWTGTRRHEQFF. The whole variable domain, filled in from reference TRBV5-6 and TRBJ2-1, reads DAGVTQSPTHLIKTRGQQVTLRCSPKSGHDTVSWYQQALGQGPQFIFQYYEEEERQRGNFPDRFSGHQFPNYSSELNVNALLLGDSALYLCASSPPWTGTRRHEQFFGPGTRLTVL.

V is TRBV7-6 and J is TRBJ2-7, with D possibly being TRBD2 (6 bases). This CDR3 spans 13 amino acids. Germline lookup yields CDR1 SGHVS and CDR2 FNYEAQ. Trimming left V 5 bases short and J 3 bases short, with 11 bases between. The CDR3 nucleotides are TGTGCCAGCAGCGCGGGACCTAACTACGAGCAGTACTTC. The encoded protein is CASSAGPNYEQYF.

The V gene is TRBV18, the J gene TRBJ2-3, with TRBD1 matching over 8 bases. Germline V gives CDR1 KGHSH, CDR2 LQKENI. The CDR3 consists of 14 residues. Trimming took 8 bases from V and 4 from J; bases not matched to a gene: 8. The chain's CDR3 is CASRSSGGPDTQYF. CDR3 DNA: TGTGCCAGCCGATCTTCAGGGGGCCCAGATACGCAGTATTTT.

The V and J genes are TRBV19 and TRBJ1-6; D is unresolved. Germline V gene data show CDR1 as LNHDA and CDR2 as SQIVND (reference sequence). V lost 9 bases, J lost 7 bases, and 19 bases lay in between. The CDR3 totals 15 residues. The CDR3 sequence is CASTDFPGPNSPLHF. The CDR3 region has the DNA TGTGCCAGCACCGATTTCCCGGGTCCCAATTCACCCCTCCACTTT. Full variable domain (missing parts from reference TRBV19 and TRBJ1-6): DGGITQSPKYLFRKEGQNVTLSCEQNLNHDAMYWYRQDPGQGLRLIYYSQIVNDFQKGDIAEGYSVSREKKESFPLTVTSAQKNPTAFYLCASTDFPGPNSPLHFGNGTRLTVT.

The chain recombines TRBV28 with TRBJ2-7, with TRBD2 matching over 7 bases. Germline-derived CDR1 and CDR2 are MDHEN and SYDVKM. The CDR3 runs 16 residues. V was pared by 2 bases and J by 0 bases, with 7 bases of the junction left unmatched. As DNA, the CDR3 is TGTGCCAGCAGTTTACCCTCCGGCGGGGGCTCCTACGAGCAGTACTTC. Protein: CASSLPSGGGSYEQYF. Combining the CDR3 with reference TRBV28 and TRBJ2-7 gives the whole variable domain DVKVTQSSRYLVKRTGEKVFLECVQDMDHENMFWYRQDPGLGLRLIYFSYDVKMKEKGDIPEGYSVSREKKERFSLILESASTNQTSMYLCASSLPSGGGSYEQYFGPGTRLTVT.

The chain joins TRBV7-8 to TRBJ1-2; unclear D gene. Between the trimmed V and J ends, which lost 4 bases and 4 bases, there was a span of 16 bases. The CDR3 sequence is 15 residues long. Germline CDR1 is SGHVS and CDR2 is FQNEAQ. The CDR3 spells CASSWSIGAPYGYTF. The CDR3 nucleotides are TGTGCCAGCAGCTGGAGCATTGGAGCACCCTATGGCTACACCTTC.

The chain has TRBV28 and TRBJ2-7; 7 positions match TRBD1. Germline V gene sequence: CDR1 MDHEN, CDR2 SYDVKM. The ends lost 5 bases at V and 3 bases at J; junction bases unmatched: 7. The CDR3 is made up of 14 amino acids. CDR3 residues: CASSPPGQLYEQYF. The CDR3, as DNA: TGTGCCAGCAGTCCCCCGGGACAGCTCTACGAGCAGTACTTC.

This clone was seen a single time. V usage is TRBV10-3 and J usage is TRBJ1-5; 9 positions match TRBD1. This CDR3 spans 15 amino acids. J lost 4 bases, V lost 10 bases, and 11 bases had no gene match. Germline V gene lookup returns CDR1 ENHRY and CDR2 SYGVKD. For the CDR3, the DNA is TGTGCCACCTCGACCGGGACAGGGATAAATCAGCCCCAGCATTTT. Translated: CATSTGTGINQPQHF.

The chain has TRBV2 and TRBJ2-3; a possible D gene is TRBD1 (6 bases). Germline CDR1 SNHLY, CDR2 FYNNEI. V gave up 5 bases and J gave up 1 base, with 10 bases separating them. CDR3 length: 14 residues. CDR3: CASSQQGGTDTQYF. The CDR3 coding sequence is TGTGCCAGCAGTCAACAGGGAGGCACAGATACGCAGTATTTT.

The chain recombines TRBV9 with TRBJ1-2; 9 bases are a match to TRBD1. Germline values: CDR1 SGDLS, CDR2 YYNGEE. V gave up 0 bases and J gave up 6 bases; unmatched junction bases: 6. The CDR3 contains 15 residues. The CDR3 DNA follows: TGTGCCAGCAGCGTAGGGGGGACAGGGTTCAATGGCTACACCTTC. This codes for CASSVGGTGFNGYTF.

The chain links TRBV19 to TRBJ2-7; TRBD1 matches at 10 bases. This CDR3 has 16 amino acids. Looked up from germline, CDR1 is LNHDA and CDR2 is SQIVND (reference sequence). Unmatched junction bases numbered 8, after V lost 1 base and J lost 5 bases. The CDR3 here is CASSIGVGTGADEQYF. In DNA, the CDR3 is TGTGCCAGTAGTATAGGCGTCGGGACAGGGGCCGACGAGCAGTACTTC.